This is a list of T cell receptor beta chains from one sample in a study of T cells after yellow fever vaccination. TCRdb recomputed calls from the 5' RACE reads with MiXCR, one row per CDR3 protein. Of about 240,000 distinct CDR3 sequences in the sample, less than 8.5% were seen once. Material: CD4+ T cells sorted from PBMCs, obtained 15 days after the yellow fever booster vaccination. The receptor set was obtained from a man aged 25 to 40 who received the YFV17D yellow fever vaccine. Both conserved end residues are part of each CDR3. D genes are given only for firm matches. Part of the rows lack a size; the others show once, few, many or a class for expanded clones.

v_call	clone_size	cdr3_length	d_call	j_call	cdr3_aa	cdr3_nt
TRBV18	NA	14	NA	TRBJ2-5	CASSPPQGRETQYF	TGTGCCAGCTCACCACCACAGGGCCGAGAGACCCAGTACTTC
TRBV7-2	few	15	TRBD1	TRBJ2-7	CASGKPGQGAYEQYF	TGTGCCAGCGGCAAACCGGGACAGGGGGCCTACGAGCAGTACTTC
TRBV5-1	few	16	TRBD2	TRBJ2-1	CASSFRASGTYNEQFF	TGCGCCAGCAGCTTCAGGGCTAGCGGGACCTACAATGAGCAGTTCTTC
TRBV7-2	few	15	TRBD2	TRBJ2-1	CASSLVAGGPVEQFF	TGTGCCAGCAGCTTAGTCGCGGGAGGGCCTGTTGAGCAGTTCTTC
TRBV19	many	16	NA	TRBJ2-1	CASSSVGGPRGNEQFF	TGTGCCAGTAGTAGCGTGGGCGGCCCTAGGGGAAATGAGCAGTTCTTC
TRBV28	few	14	TRBD1	TRBJ2-4	CATRQGGVKNIQYF	TGTGCCACCCGACAGGGTGGGGTCAAAAACATTCAGTACTTC
TRBV20-1	few	12	NA	TRBJ1-3	CSARLGGNTIYF	TGCAGTGCTAGACTGGGAGGAAACACCATATATTTT
TRBV20-1	few	13	NA	TRBJ2-7	CSARFPALGEQYF	TGCAGTGCTAGATTTCCGGCCTTGGGCGAGCAGTACTTC
TRBV30	NA	16	TRBD1	TRBJ2-2	CAWSFPFTGGTGELFF	TGTGCCTGGAGTTTCCCTTTTACAGGGGGCACCGGGGAGCTGTTTTTT
TRBV20-1	NA	16	TRBD1	TRBJ1-1	CCARGSGQGLNTEAFF	TGCTGTGCTAGAGGGTCCGGACAGGGGTTGAACACTGAAGCTTTCTTT
TRBV5-1	NA	14	NA	TRBJ2-3	CASSSGTFRDTQYF	TGCGCCAGCAGCTCCGGGACCTTCAGAGATACGCAGTATTTT
TRBV20-1	NA	14	TRBD2	TRBJ2-5	CSASLGGGGETQYF	TGCAGTGCTAGCCTTGGGGGGGGAGGAGAGACCCAGTACTTC
TRBV27	many	17	NA	TRBJ1-6	CASSLSRTADYNSPLHF	TGTGCCAGCAGTTTATCTAGGACAGCCGACTATAATTCACCCCTCCACTTT
TRBV6-5	NA	14	NA	TRBJ1-6	CASKGETGNSPLHF	TGTGCCAGCAAGGGGGAGACAGGAAATTCACCCCTCCACTTT
TRBV3-1	many	15	NA	TRBJ2-5	CASSQGGAYQETQYF	TGTGCCAGCAGCCAAGGAGGGGCCTACCAAGAGACCCAGTACTTC
TRBV5-1	NA	15	NA	TRBJ2-1	CASSLGAYSYNEQFF	TGCGCCAGCAGCTTGGGTGCGTACTCCTACAATGAGCAGTTCTTC
TRBV5-1	few	14	NA	TRBJ2-3	CASSLAQLTDTQYF	TGCGCCAGCAGCTTGGCCCAACTCACAGATACGCAGTATTTT
TRBV11-2	NA	13	NA	TRBJ2-3	CASSVTGPDTHYF	TGTGCCAGCAGCGTGACTGGCCCCGATACGCATTATTTT
TRBV5-4	NA	16	NA	TRBJ2-5	CASSLLTGRRQETQYF	TGTGCCAGCAGCTTGTTAACAGGCCGAAGACAAGAGACCCAGTACTTC
TRBV6-1	NA	14	NA	TRBJ1-5	CASKRNTLNQPQHF	TGTGCCAGTAAAAGAAACACCTTAAATCAGCCCCAGCATTTT
TRBV20-1	few	13	NA	TRBJ2-1	CSASEGLTGEQFF	TGCAGTGCTAGTGAGGGGTTGACGGGTGAGCAGTTCTTC
TRBV5-1	few	14	NA	TRBJ2-1	CASSAVRTYNEQFF	TGCGCCAGCAGCGCGGTTAGGACCTACAATGAGCAGTTCTTC
TRBV7-2	few	15	NA	TRBJ2-5	CASSLVTGPGETQYF	TGTGCCAGCAGCTTAGTAACAGGTCCCGGGGAGACCCAGTACTTC
TRBV28	many	14	TRBD2	TRBJ2-7	CATRIAGGVYEQYF	TGTGCCACCCGAATAGCGGGAGGAGTCTACGAGCAGTACTTC
TRBV20-1	many	14	NA	TRBJ1-3	CSARHQVSGNTIYF	TGCAGTGCCAGACACCAGGTCTCTGGAAACACCATATATTTT
TRBV20-1	NA	16	TRBD2	TRBJ2-7	CSARDLGLAGLYEQYF	TGCAGTGCTAGAGATCTAGGACTAGCGGGCCTCTACGAGCAGTACTTC
TRBV29-1	NA	14	NA	TRBJ1-5	CSVGNQGGDQPQHF	TGCAGCGTAGGAAATCAGGGTGGCGATCAGCCCCAGCATTTT
TRBV11-2	NA	14	NA	TRBJ2-7	CASSLRGPSHEQYF	TGTGCCAGCAGCTTAAGGGGACCATCCCACGAGCAGTACTTC
TRBV11-2	few	15	TRBD2	TRBJ2-7	CASSSMALAGYEQYF	TGTGCCAGCAGCTCCATGGCGCTAGCGGGTTACGAGCAGTACTTC
TRBV5-6	NA	14	NA	TRBJ2-6	CASSLQTGANVLTF	TGTGCCAGCAGCTTGCAAACTGGGGCCAACGTCCTGACTTTC
TRBV6-2/TRBV6-3	few	15	NA	TRBJ1-1	CASSPHRGRRPEAFF	TGTGCCAGCAGTCCTCATCGGGGACGCCGCCCTGAAGCTTTCTTT
TRBV12-3/TRBV12-4	many	14	TRBD2	TRBJ2-2	CASGLAGRTGELFF	TGTGCCAGTGGACTAGCGGGGAGGACCGGGGAGCTGTTTTTT
TRBV27	many	19	TRBD2	TRBJ2-7	CASKPKETSGRPVSYEQYF	TGTGCCAGCAAACCCAAGGAGACTAGCGGGAGGCCGGTCTCCTACGAGCAGTACTTC
TRBV29-1	many	12	NA	TRBJ2-7	CSVTRQSLEQYF	TGCAGCGTTACCCGACAGAGTCTCGAGCAGTACTTC
TRBV20-1	few	14	TRBD2	TRBJ2-1	CSARDPGTRNEQFF	TGCAGTGCTAGAGATCCCGGGACTAGGAACGAGCAGTTCTTC
TRBV7-2	few	16	TRBD2	TRBJ2-3	CASPPTSGRGADTQYF	TGTGCCAGCCCGCCGACTAGCGGGAGGGGTGCAGATACGCAGTATTTT
TRBV18	few	14	NA	TRBJ2-1	CASSPGIFDNEQFF	TGTGCCAGCTCCCCAGGGATCTTTGACAATGAGCAGTTCTTC
TRBV7-2	NA	14	TRBD2	TRBJ2-1	CASRKSGGGNEQFF	TGTGCCAGCAGAAAAAGCGGGGGGGGGAATGAGCAGTTCTTC
TRBV4-2	few	15	NA	TRBJ2-3	CASSPLGGNTDTQYF	TGTGCCAGCAGCCCCTTGGGCGGGAACACAGATACGCAGTATTTT
TRBV30	few	13	NA	TRBJ2-3	CAWSYRSTDTQYF	TGTGCCTGGAGCTACAGGAGCACAGATACGCAGTATTTT
TRBV18	NA	12	NA	TRBJ2-5	CASSRGEETQYF	TGTGCCAGCTCCCGCGGGGAAGAGACCCAGTACTTC
TRBV20-1	few	15	NA	TRBJ2-3	CSARDFGASTDTQYF	TGCAGTGCTAGAGATTTCGGCGCCTCCACAGATACGCAGTATTTT
TRBV7-8	NA	17	NA	TRBJ1-6	CASSNWGVSPYNSPLHF	TGTGCCAGCAGCAACTGGGGGGTCAGCCCTTATAATTCACCCCTCCACTTT
TRBV10-1	NA	13	TRBD1	TRBJ2-7	CASSRTGGSEQYF	TGCGCCAGCAGTCGGACAGGGGGCTCCGAGCAGTACTTC
TRBV12-3/TRBV12-4	few	12	NA	TRBJ2-7	CASSGAPYEQYF	TGTGCCTCCTCCGGGGCGCCCTACGAGCAGTACTTC
TRBV12-3/TRBV12-4	few	14	TRBD2	TRBJ2-1	CASGGGESYNEQFF	TGTGCCAGCGGGGGGGGGGAGTCCTACAATGAGCAGTTCTTC
TRBV18	NA	14	NA	TRBJ2-5	CASSPGSPRETQYF	TGTGCCAGCTCACCAGGGAGTCCACGAGAGACCCAGTACTTC
TRBV9	once	14	NA	TRBJ2-7	CASSGAGNSYEQYF	TGTGCCAGCAGCGGGGCCGGGAACTCCTACGAGCAGTACTTC
TRBV12-3/TRBV12-4	many	15	NA	TRBJ2-1	CASSQDYQLMREQFF	TGTGCCAGCAGTCAGGACTACCAGCTAATGCGGGAGCAGTTCTTC
TRBV7-9	many	15	NA	TRBJ2-4	CASSFVQGHKNIQYF	TGTGCCAGCAGCTTCGTACAGGGACACAAAAACATTCAGTACTTC
TRBV12-3/TRBV12-4	NA	12	NA	TRBJ1-5	CASSTMNQPQHF	TGTGCCAGCAGTACTATGAATCAGCCCCAGCATTTT
TRBV7-9	NA	15	NA	TRBJ2-3	CASSLRGGLTDTQYF	TGTGCCAGCAGCCTTAGGGGCGGCCTGACGGATACGCAGTATTTT
TRBV11-1	many	18	TRBD2	TRBJ2-1	CASSPGTSGSPPYNEQFF	TGTGCCAGCAGCCCTGGGACTAGCGGGAGTCCCCCCTACAATGAGCAGTTCTTC
TRBV5-1	NA	13	NA	TRBJ2-1	CASSLQGYREQFF	TGCGCCAGCAGCTTACAGGGTTATAGGGAGCAGTTCTTC